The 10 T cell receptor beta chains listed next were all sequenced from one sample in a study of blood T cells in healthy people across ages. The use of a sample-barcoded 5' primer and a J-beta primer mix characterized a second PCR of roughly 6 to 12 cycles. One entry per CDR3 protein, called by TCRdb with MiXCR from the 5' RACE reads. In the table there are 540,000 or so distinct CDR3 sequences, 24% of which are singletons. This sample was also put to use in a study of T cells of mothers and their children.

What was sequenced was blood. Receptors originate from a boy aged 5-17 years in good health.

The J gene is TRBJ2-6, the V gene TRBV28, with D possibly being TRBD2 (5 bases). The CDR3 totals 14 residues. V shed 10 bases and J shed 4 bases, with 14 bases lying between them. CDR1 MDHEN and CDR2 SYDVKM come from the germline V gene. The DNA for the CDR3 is TGTGCCATCAACCGGAGGCTGGGGGCCAACGTCCTGACTTTC. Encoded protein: CAINRRLGANVLTF.

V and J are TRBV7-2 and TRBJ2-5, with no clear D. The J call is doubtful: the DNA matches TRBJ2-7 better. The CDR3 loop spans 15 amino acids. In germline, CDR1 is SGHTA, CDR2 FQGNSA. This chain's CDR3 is CASSREGGSSYEQYF. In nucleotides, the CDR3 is TGTGCCAGCAGCAGAGAAGGCGGTAGCTCCTACGAGCAGTACTTC.

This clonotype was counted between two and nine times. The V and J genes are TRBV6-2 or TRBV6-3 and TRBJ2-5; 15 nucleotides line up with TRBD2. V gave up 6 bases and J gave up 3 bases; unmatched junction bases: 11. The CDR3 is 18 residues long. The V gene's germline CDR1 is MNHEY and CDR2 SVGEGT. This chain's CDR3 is CASRGLAGGPARKETQYF. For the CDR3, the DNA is TGTGCCAGCAGAGGACTAGCGGGGGGGCCGGCTCGGAAAGAGACCCAGTACTTC.

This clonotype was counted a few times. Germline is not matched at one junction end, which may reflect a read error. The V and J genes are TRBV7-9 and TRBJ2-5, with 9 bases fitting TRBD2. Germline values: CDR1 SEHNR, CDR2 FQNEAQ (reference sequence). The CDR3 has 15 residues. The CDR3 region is CASCGLAGRQGTQYF. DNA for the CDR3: TGTGCCAGCTGCGGGCTAGCGGGAAGGCAAGGGACCCAGTACTTC.

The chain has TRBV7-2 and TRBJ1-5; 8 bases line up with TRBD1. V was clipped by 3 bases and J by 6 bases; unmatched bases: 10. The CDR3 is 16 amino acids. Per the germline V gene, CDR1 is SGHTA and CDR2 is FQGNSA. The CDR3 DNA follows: TGTGCCAGCAGCTTCCAGGGGGCGATTTCGGTTCAGCCCCAGCATTTT. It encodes CASSFQGAISVQPQHF.

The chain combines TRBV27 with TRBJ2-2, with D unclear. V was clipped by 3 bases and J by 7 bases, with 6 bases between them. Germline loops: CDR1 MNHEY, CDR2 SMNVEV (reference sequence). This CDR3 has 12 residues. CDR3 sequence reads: CASSFAFGELFF. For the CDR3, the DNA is TGTGCCAGCAGTTTCGCGTTCGGGGAGCTGTTTTTT.

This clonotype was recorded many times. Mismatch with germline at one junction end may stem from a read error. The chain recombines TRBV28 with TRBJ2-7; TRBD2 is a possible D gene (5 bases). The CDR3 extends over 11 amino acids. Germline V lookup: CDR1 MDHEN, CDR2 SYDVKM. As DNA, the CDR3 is TGTGCCAGCAGTTCAGACCGGGATCCTAAATTC. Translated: CASSSDRDPKF. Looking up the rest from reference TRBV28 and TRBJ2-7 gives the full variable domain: DVKVTQSSRYLVKRTGEKVFLECVQDMDHENMFWYRQDPGLGLRLIYFSYDVKMKEKGDIPEGYSVSREKKERFSLILESASTNQTSMYLCASSSDRDPKFGPGTRLTVT.

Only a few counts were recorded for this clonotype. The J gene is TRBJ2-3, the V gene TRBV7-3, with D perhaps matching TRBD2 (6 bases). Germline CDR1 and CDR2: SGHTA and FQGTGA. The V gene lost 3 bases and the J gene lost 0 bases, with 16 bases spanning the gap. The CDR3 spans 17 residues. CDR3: CASSLPVSGSSTDTQYF. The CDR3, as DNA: TGTGCCAGCAGCTTGCCGGTTAGCGGATCTAGCACAGATACGCAGTATTTT.

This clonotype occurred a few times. CDR3 coding DNA: TGTGCCAGCAGAACAGGGGGCTTGTACACTGAAGCTTTCTTT. It yields the protein CASRTGGLYTEAFF. This rearrangement joins TRBV11-2 to TRBJ1-1; 9 nucleotides align to TRBD1. The CDR3 consists of 14 residues. CDR1 and CDR2 from the germline V gene are SGHAT and FQNNGV. J gave up 3 bases and V 6 bases, and 5 bases lay outside the gene matches.

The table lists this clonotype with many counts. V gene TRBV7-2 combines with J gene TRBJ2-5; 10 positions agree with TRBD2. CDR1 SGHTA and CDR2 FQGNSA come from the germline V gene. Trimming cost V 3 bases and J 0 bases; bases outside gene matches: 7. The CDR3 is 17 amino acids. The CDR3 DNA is TGTGCCAGCAGCTTTCATAGCGGGGGGACTTACCAAGAGACCCAGTACTTC. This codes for CASSFHSGGTYQETQYF.